What follows are 14 T cell receptor beta chains derived from one specimen sequenced in a study of blood T cell repertoires in COVID-19. The data were produced by immunoSEQ multiplex PCR, yet TCRdb's version contains in-frame clones alone and is incomplete. The sample contains 270,000 or so clones, around 86% of which appear only once. Specimen: PBMCs or T cells enriched from blood (not recorded which). The source of these receptors is a woman aged 18-30 years who had recovered from COVID-19.

V is TRBV21-1 and J is TRBJ1-6. TRBV21-1 is designated a pseudogene. The length of the CDR3 is 16 residues. This chain's CDR3 is CASSKVEGEGESPLHF. The CDR3 DNA follows: TGTGCCAGCAGCAAAGTTGAGGGGGAGGGGGAGTCACCCCTCCACTTT.

The chain couples TRBV4-1 to TRBJ1-2; D gene uncertain. This CDR3 has 17 residues. Trimming removed 0 bases at V and 6 bases at J, with 20 bases between. CDR1 MGHRA and CDR2 YSYEKL come from the germline V gene. In nucleotides, the CDR3 is TGCGCCAGCAGCCAAGATGACCCACCGCAGCGAGTAGATGGCTACACCTTC. It codes for CASSQDDPPQRVDGYTF.

The chain carries TRBV3-1 (or the pseudogene TRBV3-2) and TRBJ1-6; D gene ambiguous. The V gene lost 4 bases and the J gene lost 9 bases, with 10 bases spanning the gap. The CDR3 runs to 13 residues. CDR1 and CDR2 (germline): LGHDT, YNNKEL (reference sequence). The CDR3 region is CASSRVERSPLHF. CDR3 coding DNA: TGTGCCAGCAGCCGTGTGGAGCGTTCACCCCTCCACTTT.

V usage is TRBV11-2 and J usage is TRBJ2-3; 11 bases align to TRBD2. The V gene's germline CDR1 is SGHAT and CDR2 FQNNGV. Germline trimming cut 5 bases from V and 5 bases from J; bases unmatched to any gene: 6. The CDR3 is 15 residues long. The CDR3 region is CASSKKGLAGDTQYF. CDR3 DNA: TGTGCCAGCAGCAAGAAAGGACTAGCGGGAGATACGCAGTATTTT.

The chain carries TRBV2 and TRBJ1-2; D is possibly TRBD1 (6 bases). Germline V gene data show CDR1 as SNHLY and CDR2 as FYNNEI. V lost 6 bases and J lost 4, with 9 bases in between. The CDR3 extends over 12 amino acids. The CDR3 DNA reads TGTGCCAGCAGCGGACAGCTCTATGGCTACACCTTC. Translated, it gives CASSGQLYGYTF.

This clone was seen once. The chain employs TRBV4-1 and TRBJ2-3, with 8 bases aligning to TRBD2. The CDR3 extends over 17 amino acids. V gave up 1 base and J gave up 8 bases; unmatched junction bases: 14. Germline V lookup: CDR1 MGHRA, CDR2 YSYEKL. The DNA for the CDR3 is TGCGCCAGCAGCCAAGTCGACCTTGGACTAGCTTATGGTACGCAGTATTTT. Translated: CASSQVDLGLAYGTQYF.

The gene calls are TRBV7-2 and TRBJ2-7, with a possible D match to TRBD1 (6 bases). The CDR3 is made up of 16 amino acids. CDR1 and CDR2 (germline): SGHTA, FQGNSA. V was pared by 1 base and J by 2 bases, with 15 bases between. The DNA of the CDR3 is TGTGCCAGCAGCTTAGTAGGGGGTCCCTCTACCTACGAGCAGTACTTC. Protein product: CASSLVGGPSTYEQYF.

The chain recombines TRBV6-5 with TRBJ1-2; D not certain. Per germline, CDR1 MNHEY and CDR2 SVGAGI. V was pared by 6 bases and J by 7 bases, with 21 bases between. The CDR3 spans 15 residues. The CDR3 DNA follows: TGTGCCAGCAGGCTGGAACGACCTGGGCGGGGTGGCTACACCTTC. As protein: CASRLERPGRGGYTF.

The rearrangement links TRBV7-2 to TRBJ1-1; D remains ambiguous. CDR3 length: 13 amino acids. CDR1 SGHTA and CDR2 FQGNSA come from the germline V gene. The V end lost 3 bases, the J end lost 7 bases, and 12 bases lay between the germline ends. CDR3 nucleotide sequence: TGTGCCAGCAGCTTCGGGGTCCGGGGTGAAGCTTTCTTT. It yields the protein CASSFGVRGEAFF.

The genes are TRBV7-2 and TRBJ2-1, with a possible D match to TRBD2 (6 bases). The CDR3 extends over 13 amino acids. Trimming pared 4 bases from V and 8 bases from J, leaving 12 bases between. Germline loops: CDR1 SGHTA, CDR2 FQGNSA. This chain's CDR3 is CASSSGGSHEQFF. CDR3 nucleotide sequence: TGTGCCAGCAGCTCAGGAGGGTCCCATGAGCAGTTCTTC. Based on the CDR3 plus reference TRBV7-2 and TRBJ2-1, the full variable domain is GAGVSQSPSNKVTEKGKDVELRCDPISGHTALYWYRQSLGQGLEFLIYFQGNSAPDKSGLPSDRFSAERTGGSVSTLTIQRTQQEDSAVYLCASSSGGSHEQFFGPGTRLTVL.

The V gene is TRBV5-1, the J gene TRBJ2-1; no clear D. The CDR3 sequence is 14 residues long. Per germline, CDR1 SGHRS and CDR2 YFSETQ. Between the trimmed V and J ends, which lost 1 base and 6 bases, there was a span of 11 bases. CDR3 sequence (DNA): TGCGCCAGCAGCTTGACATTTAGCAGCAATGAGCAGTTCTTC. Residues: CASSLTFSSNEQFF.

This clone has a handful of counts. The chain has TRBV7-9 and TRBJ2-1; TRBD2 matches 11 bases. The junction had 8 bases not matched to a gene; V was cut back by 3 bases and J by 10 bases. The germline V gene has CDR1 SEHNR and CDR2 FQNEAQ (reference sequence). The CDR3 has 15 residues. DNA of the CDR3: TGTGCCAGCAGCTTTGCTAGCGGGAGGTCGCTCGAGCAGTTCTTC. As protein: CASSFASGRSLEQFF.

The rearrangement joins TRBV2 to TRBJ2-5; 11 bases are a match to TRBD1. J was trimmed by 4 bases and V by 4 bases; bases with no gene match: 5. The germline V gene has CDR1 SNHLY and CDR2 FYNNEI. CDR3 length equals 15 residues. The CDR3 loop is CASSVDRGHPETQYF. CDR3 coding DNA: TGTGCCAGCAGTGTGGACAGGGGGCATCCAGAGACCCAGTACTTC.

The chain carries TRBV27 and TRBJ1-5; 7 positions match TRBD1. Unmatched junction bases numbered 4, after V lost 6 bases and J lost 5 bases. CDR3 size: 13 residues. Germline CDR1 is MNHEY and CDR2 is SMNVEV (reference sequence). CDR3 DNA: TGTGCCAGCAGCGCTACAGGGGATCAGCCCCAGCATTTT. Its translation is CASSATGDQPQHF.